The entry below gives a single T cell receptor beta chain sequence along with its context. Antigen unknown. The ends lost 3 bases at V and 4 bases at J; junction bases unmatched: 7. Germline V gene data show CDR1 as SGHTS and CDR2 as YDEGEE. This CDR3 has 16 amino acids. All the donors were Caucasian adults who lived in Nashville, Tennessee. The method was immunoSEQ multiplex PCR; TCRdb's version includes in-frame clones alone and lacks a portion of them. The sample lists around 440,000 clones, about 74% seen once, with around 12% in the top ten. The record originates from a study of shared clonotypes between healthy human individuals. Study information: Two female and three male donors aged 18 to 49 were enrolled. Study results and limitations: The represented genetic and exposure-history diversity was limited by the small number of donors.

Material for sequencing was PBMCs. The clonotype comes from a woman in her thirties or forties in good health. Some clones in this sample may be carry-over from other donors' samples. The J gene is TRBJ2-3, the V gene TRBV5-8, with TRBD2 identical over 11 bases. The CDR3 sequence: CASSWATSGSADTQYF. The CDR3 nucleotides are TGTGCCAGCAGCTGGGCCACTAGCGGGAGTGCAGATACGCAGTATTTT.